Shown below are 28 T cell receptor beta chains from a single sample sequenced in a study of blood T cell repertoires in COVID-19. Sequencing used immunoSEQ multiplex PCR; TCRdb keeps in-frame clones, though not all of them. This repertoire shows roughly 53,000 clones, about nine tenths found once; its top ten account for 28%. Sequencing used peripheral blood. Receptors originate from a human donor in a cohort sampled during active COVID-19.

The chain is built from TRBV5-6 and TRBJ1-3; the match to TRBD1 covers 7 bases. In germline, CDR1 is SGHDT, CDR2 YYEEEE. The CDR3 extends over 14 amino acids. V shed 0 bases, J shed 9 bases, and the junction held 6 bases outside the gene matches. The CDR3 region has the DNA TGTGCCAGCAGCTTGGCTCAGGGGACAGTCACCATATATTTT. Translation: CASSLAQGTVTIYF.

The genes are TRBV18 and TRBJ2-1, with 13 positions matching TRBD2. V gave up 4 bases and J gave up 12 bases; unmatched junction bases: 12. The CDR3 is 16 residues long. The germline gives CDR1 KGHSH, CDR2 LQKENI. CDR3 region: CASSRMITSGRARQFF. CDR3 nucleotide sequence: TGTGCCAGCTCACGTATGATTACTAGCGGGAGGGCCCGGCAGTTCTTC.

The chain links TRBV19 to TRBJ1-2, with D tentatively TRBD1 (5 bases). Germline CDR1 is LNHDA and CDR2 is SQIVND (reference sequence). V shed 0 bases and J shed 7 bases, with 21 bases lying between them. This CDR3 is built from 17 residues. The CDR3 sequence is CASSIDLETYPGGGYTF. Written as DNA, the CDR3 is TGTGCCAGTAGTATAGATCTGGAGACTTACCCCGGGGGTGGCTACACCTTC. The entire variable domain, with the rest obtained from reference TRBV19 and TRBJ1-2, is as follows: DGGITQSPKYLFRKEGQNVTLSCEQNLNHDAMYWYRQDPGQGLRLIYYSQIVNDFQKGDIAEGYSVSREKKESFPLTVTSAQKNPTAFYLCASSIDLETYPGGGYTFGSGTRLTVV.

The rearrangement links TRBV30 to TRBJ2-7, with 10 bases identical to TRBD2. The CDR3 has 15 amino acids. Trimming at V came to 0 bases and at J to 4 bases, leaving 6 bases not matched to a gene. Per the germline V gene, CDR1 is GTSNPN and CDR2 is SVGIG (reference sequence). CDR3 sequence: CAWSVRGTSVYEQYF. The CDR3 nucleotides read TGTGCCTGGAGTGTACGTGGGACTAGCGTTTACGAGCAGTACTTC.

The table lists this clone with a few counts. The CDR3 here is CASIRDNGGEKLFF. CDR3 sequence (DNA): TGTGCCAGCATTAGGGACAATGGGGGAGAAAAACTGTTTTTT. The V call is TRBV6-5, the J call TRBJ1-4, with D possibly TRBD1 on 6 matching bases. From germline, CDR1 is MNHEY and CDR2 SVGAGI. The CDR3 length is 14 residues. V was pared by 7 bases and J by 8 bases, with 17 bases between.

The CDR3: CASSSLTGSSYEQYF. The CDR3 DNA follows: TGTGCCAGTAGTTCTCTGACAGGAAGCTCCTACGAGCAGTACTTC. V gene TRBV19 combines with J gene TRBJ2-7, with a tentative D call TRBD1 (6 bases). Germline V gene lookup returns CDR1 LNHDA and CDR2 SQIVND (reference sequence). The CDR3 covers 15 residues. Trimming took off 5 bases at V and 0 bases at J, with 14 bases between the two ends.

The chain recombines TRBV5-5 with TRBJ1-1, with D tentatively TRBD1 (6 bases). Germline CDR1 and CDR2: SGHKS and YYEKEE (reference sequence). CDR3 length: 14 amino acids. Trimming pared 2 bases from V and 5 bases from J, leaving 13 bases between. The chain's CDR3 is CASSLRGRGTEAFF. The CDR3 coding sequence is TGTGCCAGCAGCTTACGGGGGCGGGGGACTGAAGCTTTCTTT.

The rearrangement joins TRBV4-2 to TRBJ1-4, with 9 bases that match TRBD1. The CDR3 is 16 amino acids. The germline gives CDR1 LGHNA, CDR2 YNFKEQ. V lost 1 base to trimming and J lost 4 bases; unmatched junction nucleotides: 4. CDR3 in amino acids: CASSQVKTGGNEKLFF. For the CDR3, the DNA is TGTGCCAGCAGCCAAGTCAAGACAGGGGGTAATGAAAAACTGTTTTTT.

The chain has TRBV5-1 and TRBJ2-7, with D perhaps matching TRBD1 (6 bases). From germline, CDR1 is SGHRS and CDR2 YFSETQ. Deletions cut 4 bases from V and 6 bases from J, with 20 bases between. The CDR3 contains 15 residues. The CDR3 here is CASSISGAQAPEQYF. In DNA form, the CDR3 reads TGCGCCAGCAGCATTTCAGGGGCTCAAGCCCCCGAGCAGTACTTC.

The rearrangement uses TRBV27 and TRBJ2-1, with D hard to call. This CDR3 comprises 15 residues. V was clipped by 2 bases and J by 0 bases, with 8 bases between them. CDR1 is MNHEY, CDR2 SMNVEV, per germline (reference sequence). CDR3 sequence reads: CASSLKRNSYNEQFF. The CDR3 coding sequence is TGTGCCAGCAGTTTAAAGCGCAACTCCTACAATGAGCAGTTCTTC.

The rearrangement uses TRBV18 and TRBJ1-4; no firm D call. The CDR3 is 15 amino acids. Germline loops: CDR1 KGHSH, CDR2 LQKENI. V was trimmed by 2 bases and J by 8 bases, leaving 15 bases between them. CDR3 nucleotides: TGTGCCAGCTCACCATCCCGGGGATCGGGAGAAAAACTGTTTTTT. Translated, it gives CASSPSRGSGEKLFF. The full variable domain, its missing parts supplied by reference TRBV18 and TRBJ1-4, is NAGVMQNPRHLVRRRGQEARLRCSPMKGHSHVYWYRQLPEEGLKFMVYLQKENIIDESGMPKERFSAEFPKEGPSILRIQQVVRGDSAAYFCASSPSRGSGEKLFFGSGTQLSVL.

The chain has TRBV5-1 and TRBJ2-7; TRBD2 aligns across 7 bases. Germline CDR1 and CDR2: SGHRS and YFSETQ. Unmatched junction bases numbered 6, after V lost 3 bases and J lost 6 bases. The CDR3 spans 13 residues. CDR3 sequence reads: CASSSSGNREQYF. The CDR3 DNA reads as TGCGCCAGCAGCTCCAGCGGGAATCGCGAGCAGTACTTC.

The gene calls are TRBV2 and TRBJ2-7, with TRBD1 matching over 7 bases. CDR1 SNHLY and CDR2 FYNNEI come from the germline V gene. Germline trimming cut 6 bases from V and 5 bases from J; bases unmatched to any gene: 7. CDR3 length: 13 amino acids. The CDR3 DNA reads as TGTGCCAGCAGGACAGACAGGGCCGACGAGCAGTACTTC. It translates to CASRTDRADEQYF. Full variable domain (outside the CDR3, taken from reference TRBV2 and TRBJ2-7): EPEVTQTPSHQVTQMGQEVILRCVPISNHLYFYWYRQILGQKVEFLVSFYNNEISEKSEIFDDQFSVERPDGSNFTLKIRSTKLEDSAMYFCASRTDRADEQYFGPGTRLTVT.

The CDR3 DNA reads TGCAGCGTTCACAGGGAGTATCCCGGGGAGCTGTTTTTT. The encoded protein is CSVHREYPGELFF. The rearrangement uses TRBV29-1 and TRBJ2-2, with a possible D match to TRBD1 (6 bases). Trimming stripped 5 bases from V and 6 bases from J, with 13 bases between. The CDR3 runs 13 residues. Per the germline V gene, CDR1 is SQVTM and CDR2 is ANQGSEA.

The chain carries TRBV3-1 (or the pseudogene TRBV3-2) and TRBJ1-2; 8 bases align to TRBD1. V lost 3 bases, J lost 4 bases, and 4 bases stayed unmatched. The CDR3 spans 14 residues. The V gene's germline CDR1 is LGHDT and CDR2 YNNKEL (reference sequence). CDR3 sequence: CASSHRDRPYGYTF. The DNA for the CDR3 is TGTGCCAGCAGCCACCGGGACAGGCCCTATGGCTACACCTTC.

CDR3 in amino acids: CASSLGGRTNEKLFF. In DNA, the CDR3 is TGTGCCAGCAGCTTAGGCGGTCGAACTAATGAAAAACTGTTTTTT. The chain couples TRBV7-2 to TRBJ1-4; the D is unclear. This CDR3 region has 15 residues. Germline values: CDR1 SGHTA, CDR2 FQGNSA. V lost 1 base to trimming and J lost 1 base, with 7 bases between them.

The V and J genes are TRBV29-1 and TRBJ1-3; no reliable D call. The CDR3 runs to 12 residues. The germline V and J ends were trimmed by 4 bases and 0 bases, with 4 bases remaining between them. Germline CDR1 is SQVTM and CDR2 is ANQGSEA. CDR3 protein: CSVAVSGNTIYF. DNA of the CDR3: TGCAGCGTTGCGGTCTCTGGAAACACCATATATTTT. Combining the CDR3 with reference TRBV29-1 and TRBJ1-3 gives the whole variable domain SAVISQKPSRDICQRGTSLTIQCQVDSQVTMMFWYRQQPGQSLTLIATANQGSEATYESGFVIDKFPISRPNLTFSTLTVSNMSPEDSSIYLCSVAVSGNTIYFGEGSWLTVV.

The chain employs TRBV10-3 and TRBJ2-1; 13 nucleotides agree with TRBD2. This CDR3 contains 17 residues. The V gene's germline CDR1 is ENHRY and CDR2 SYGVKD. V was pared by 3 bases and J by 0 bases, with 2 bases of the junction left unmatched. The CDR3 region has the DNA TGTGCCATCAGTGATACTAGCGGGGGGGGCTCCTACAATGAGCAGTTCTTC. It specifies CAISDTSGGGSYNEQFF.

Only a few counts were recorded for this clone. This sequence joins TRBV5-1 and TRBJ1-5; TRBD1 aligns across 9 bases. This CDR3 has 14 amino acids. J gave up 6 bases and V 0 bases, and 1 base lay outside the gene matches. Germline V gives CDR1 SGHRS, CDR2 YFSETQ. For the CDR3, the DNA is TGCGCCAGCAGCTTGGGACAGGGGGGTCAGCCCCAGCATTTT. Amino acids: CASSLGQGGQPQHF.

The J gene is TRBJ2-5, the V gene TRBV7-6; 10 positions match TRBD1. This CDR3 comprises 15 residues. Unmatched junction bases numbered 9, after V lost 6 bases and J lost 5 bases. CDR1 and CDR2 from the germline V gene are SGHVS and FNYEAQ. Written as DNA, the CDR3 is TGTGCCAGCAGTCAACAGACAGGGGGCGGGGAGACCCAGTACTTC. Its translation is CASSQQTGGGETQYF.

The J gene is TRBJ2-7, the V gene TRBV7-2, with D tentatively TRBD2 (5 bases). The CDR3 consists of 15 residues. From germline, CDR1 is SGHTA and CDR2 FQGNSA. Trimming shortened V by 1 base and J by 2 bases, and 12 bases separated the two germline ends. Here the CDR3 reads CASSLGTGRPYEQYF. CDR3 coding DNA: TGTGCCAGCAGCTTAGGTACGGGAAGGCCCTACGAGCAGTACTTC.

Only one count was recorded for this clone. The chain has TRBV2 and TRBJ2-3; D might be TRBD2 (7 bases). The CDR3 covers 14 residues. The ends were cut back, 8 bases at V and 4 bases at J, with 16 bases in the middle. In germline, CDR1 is SNHLY, CDR2 FYNNEI. The CDR3 is CASQAGHPADTQYF. The CDR3 nucleotides are TGTGCCAGCCAAGCGGGACACCCGGCAGATACGCAGTATTTT.

The V and J genes are TRBV7-3 and TRBJ2-5; possibly TRBD2 for D (7 bases). The V end lost 2 bases, the J end lost 4 bases, and 17 bases lay between the germline ends. This CDR3 is 16 amino acids long. CDR1 SGHTA and CDR2 FQGTGA come from the germline V gene. CDR3: CASSLWGGAGAETQYF. In DNA form, the CDR3 reads TGTGCCAGCAGCTTATGGGGGGGCGCAGGCGCAGAGACCCAGTACTTC.

The chain is built from TRBV4-1 and TRBJ2-1; D unclear. V was trimmed by 0 bases and J by 7 bases, leaving 13 bases between them. The CDR3 extends over 15 amino acids. Germline V gene data show CDR1 as MGHRA and CDR2 as YSYEKL. CDR3 DNA sequence: TGCGCCAGCAGCCAAGATTTGATCCGCCGGAATGAGCAGTTCTTC. Translation gives CASSQDLIRRNEQFF.

Points on this clone: The germline gene is not matched at one end of the junction; a read error may be the cause. V and J are TRBV19 and TRBJ2-7; 7 bases fit TRBD1. The CDR3 is made up of 14 amino acids. CDR1 is LNHDA, CDR2 SQIVND, per germline (reference sequence). The CDR3 sequence is CASSTSGQVYKQYF. Written as DNA, the CDR3 is TGTGCCAGTAGTACATCCGGACAGGTCTACAAGCAGTACTTC.

The genes are TRBV5-1 and TRBJ2-5; a weak D match, TRBD1 (6 bases). Trimming stripped 4 bases from V and 4 bases from J, with 14 bases between. CDR1 is SGHRS and CDR2 is YFSETQ in the germline V gene. The CDR3 sequence is 14 residues long. The CDR3 here is CASSPGTMGETQYF. CDR3 bases: TGCGCCAGCAGCCCTGGGACAATGGGAGAGACCCAGTACTTC.

The chain is built from TRBV21-1 and TRBJ1-5; the table's D gene call, TRBD1, was not cross checked with the DNA. TRBV21-1 is a listed pseudogene. The CDR3 sequence is 12 residues long. In nucleotides, the CDR3 is TGTGCCAGCAGCAGGGGGCAACAGCCCCAGCATTTT. It encodes CASSRGQQPQHF.

The V and J genes are TRBV28 and TRBJ2-1, with 8 bases lining up with TRBD2. The CDR3 totals 17 residues. CDR1 is MDHEN, CDR2 SYDVKM, per germline. The V and J ends lost 10 bases and 7 bases, in that order; junction bases with no gene match: 21. In DNA, the CDR3 is TGTGCCATCAACCCCGCTGGTACGGGACTAGGTCGGAATGAGCAGTTCTTC. Residues: CAINPAGTGLGRNEQFF.